This entry lists 21 T cell receptor beta chains sequenced from one sample in a study of identical twins. TCRdb re-called the 5' RACE reads through MiXCR, storing one row per CDR3 protein. The data hold about 340,000 distinct CDR3 sequences, with roughly an eighth observed a single time. These data were likewise used in another study, on yellow fever vaccine responses in identical twins.

Sequencing used CD8+ T cells sorted from blood. Source of these receptors: a woman aged 18-35 years in good health.

The chain combines TRBV6-1 with TRBJ1-2, with D possibly being TRBD1 (5 bases). Per the germline V gene, CDR1 is MNHNS and CDR2 is SASEGT. This CDR3 has 15 amino acids. The ends were cut back, 6 bases at V and 5 bases at J, with 19 bases in the middle. The CDR3 DNA is TGTGCCAGCAGGGGACGGGTGGGACTCCCATATGGCTACACCTTC. It is translated as CASRGRVGLPYGYTF.

This clonotype was found many times. This sequence joins TRBV12-3 or TRBV12-4 and TRBJ2-1, with unresolved D. The CDR3 covers 15 residues. The ends were cut back, 4 bases at V and 8 bases at J, with 18 bases in the middle. The CDR3 region is CASSSPRTLTDEQFF. CDR3 sequence (DNA): TGTGCCAGCAGTTCACCAAGGACGCTTACTGATGAGCAGTTCTTC.

The gene calls are TRBV4-1 and TRBJ2-1, with no clear D. The germline V and J ends were trimmed by 1 base and 5 bases, with 6 bases remaining between them. Germline loops: CDR1 MGHRA, CDR2 YSYEKL. The CDR3 extends over 13 amino acids. Here the CDR3 DNA reads TGCGCCAGCAGCCAAGTCGAGGACAATGAGCAGTTCTTC. It encodes CASSQVEDNEQFF.

This chain links TRBV12-3 or TRBV12-4 with TRBJ2-7; the D is unclear. V lost 6 bases to trimming and J lost 4 bases, with 13 bases between them. The CDR3 totals 13 residues. CDR3 sequence: CASSLGIGYEQYF. The CDR3 DNA follows: TGTGCCAGCAGCCTGGGGATAGGATACGAGCAGTACTTC.

This clonotype was observed at least ten times. In DNA, the CDR3 is TGCGCCAGCAGCCGGCACAGGTTTAAGCCCCAGCATTTT. This encodes CASSRHRFKPQHF. J is TRBJ1-5 and V is TRBV4-1; D might be TRBD1 (5 bases). The CDR3 runs 13 residues. The V and J ends lost 4 bases and 8 bases respectively, with 12 bases between them. Germline V lookup: CDR1 MGHRA, CDR2 YSYEKL.

This chain links TRBV4-1 with TRBJ2-7, with unresolved D. CDR3 size: 17 residues. Germline-derived CDR1 and CDR2 are MGHRA and YSYEKL. V was trimmed by 4 bases and J by 2 bases, leaving 21 bases between them. The CDR3 coding sequence is TGCGCCAGCAGCCTGAAGTTGTCCGTGGGTTCGACCTACGAGCAGTACGTC. Encoded protein: CASSLKLSVGSTYEQYV.

The CDR3 bases are TGTGCCAGCAGCAAACTGCCACCGGGACTAGCGTTAGACGAGCAGTACGTC. Protein sequence: CASSKLPPGLALDEQYV. The J gene is TRBJ2-7, the V gene TRBV14, with 10 bases fitting TRBD2. Per the germline V gene, CDR1 is SGHDN and CDR2 is FVKESK. Trimming cost V 5 bases and J 5 bases; bases outside gene matches: 15. The CDR3 has 17 residues.

V gene TRBV6-1 combines with J gene TRBJ2-5, with 10 bases identical to TRBD1. Trimming took 5 bases from V and 4 from J; bases not matched to a gene: 10. CDR1 is MNHNS and CDR2 is SASEGT in the germline V gene. This CDR3 is 16 amino acids long. CDR3 in DNA: TGTGCCAGCAGTCTCTCTCCGGGACAGGGGTTAGAGACCCAGTACTTC. Residues: CASSLSPGQGLETQYF.

This clonotype was counted many times. This sequence joins TRBV24-1 and TRBJ2-1; 7 nucleotides line up with TRBD2. V shed 4 bases and J 3 bases; nucleotides not matched to a gene: 2. The CDR3 is made up of 14 amino acids. The germline gives CDR1 KGHDR, CDR2 SFDVKD. The CDR3 sequence: CATSDGLDYNEQFF. The CDR3 DNA follows: TGTGCCACCAGTGACGGACTAGACTACAATGAGCAGTTCTTC.

The chain has TRBV3-1 and TRBJ2-2; D is undetermined. There are 15 residues in the CDR3. Germline V gives CDR1 LGHDT, CDR2 YNNKEL (reference sequence). Trimming removed 1 base from V and 2 bases from J, with 8 bases in between. The CDR3 region has the DNA TGTGCCAGCAGCCAAGCCGATATCAACACCGGGGAGCTGTTTTTT. Translating gives CASSQADINTGELFF.

The chain carries TRBV4-1 and TRBJ2-7; D remains unclear. The V and J ends lost 4 bases and 7 bases respectively, with 11 bases between them. CDR1 is MGHRA, CDR2 YSYEKL, per germline. The CDR3 runs to 12 residues. In DNA form, the CDR3 reads TGCGCCAGCAGCCTCCCCTCGAGGGAGCAGTACTTC. Protein product: CASSLPSREQYF.

This clonotype was counted between two and nine times. The rearrangement links TRBV12-3 or TRBV12-4 to TRBJ1-5, with 7 bases identical to TRBD1. The ends lost 3 bases at V and 3 bases at J; junction bases unmatched: 2. The CDR3 has 14 residues. CDR3 protein: CASSFEGANQPQHF. The CDR3 nucleotides read TGTGCCAGCAGTTTTGAGGGGGCCAATCAGCCCCAGCATTTT.

The gene calls are TRBV2 and TRBJ2-1; 7 bases are shared with TRBD2. The CDR3 is made up of 16 amino acids. The germline V gene has CDR1 SNHLY and CDR2 FYNNEI. With 7 bases clipped from V and 4 bases from J, the junction kept 13 bases outside the gene matches. The CDR3 nucleotides are TGTGCCAGCATCGTCCCAACCGGGACTACTTACAATGAGCAGTTCTTC. Its translation is CASIVPTGTTYNEQFF.

In its sample, this clonotype was seen a few times. The rearrangement links TRBV28 to TRBJ2-5; D ambiguous. The V end was cut by 6 bases, the J end by 4 bases, with 6 bases between. CDR1 is MDHEN, CDR2 SYDVKM, per germline. CDR3 length equals 11 residues. The CDR3 is CASSAIETQYF. For the CDR3, the DNA is TGTGCCAGCAGCGCTATAGAGACCCAGTACTTC.

The V and J genes are TRBV12-3 or TRBV12-4 and TRBJ2-2, with D unresolved. Trimming removed 6 bases at V and 7 bases at J, with 6 bases between. The CDR3 runs to 11 residues. The CDR3 DNA sequence: TGTGCCAGCAGCCCTGACGGGGAGCTGTTTTTT. Its translation is CASSPDGELFF.

The gene calls are TRBV28 and TRBJ2-1, with TRBD1 matching over 9 bases. The CDR3 extends over 13 amino acids. The J segment lost 5 bases and the V segment lost 6 bases, leaving 2 bases of the junction unmatched. In germline, CDR1 is MDHEN, CDR2 SYDVKM. The CDR3 nucleotides are TGTGCCAGCAGAAGGACAGGGGACAATGAGCAGTTCTTC. This translates into CASRRTGDNEQFF.

The J gene is TRBJ2-1, the V gene TRBV9; D uncertain. V lost 1 base and J lost 9, with 11 bases in between. The CDR3 consists of 13 residues. Germline V gives CDR1 SGDLS, CDR2 YYNGEE. The CDR3 is CASSVTTLGEQFF. In nucleotides, the CDR3 is TGTGCCAGCAGCGTAACGACATTAGGTGAGCAGTTCTTC.

The chain has TRBV5-6 and TRBJ2-1; the D gene could be TRBD1 or TRBD2 (5 bases each). The CDR3 is made up of 19 amino acids. Trimming removed 2 bases from V and 5 bases from J, with 26 bases in between. In germline, CDR1 is SGHDT, CDR2 YYEEEE. The CDR3 spells CASSLILTRDPEVNNEQFF. For the CDR3, the DNA is TGTGCCAGCAGCTTAATTCTAACTCGGGACCCTGAAGTTAACAATGAGCAGTTCTTC.

This chain uses TRBV29-1 with TRBJ2-5; 7 bases line up with TRBD2. Trimming cost V 2 bases and J 5 bases; bases outside gene matches: 2. CDR3 length equals 12 residues. Germline-derived CDR1 and CDR2 are SQVTM and ANQGSEA. The CDR3 sequence is CSVEQAGETQYF. The CDR3 DNA follows: TGCAGCGTTGAACAAGCGGGGGAGACCCAGTACTTC. The full variable domain, with the rest looked up from reference TRBV29-1 and TRBJ2-5, is SAVISQKPSRDICQRGTSLTIQCQVDSQVTMMFWYRQQPGQSLTLIATANQGSEATYESGFVIDKFPISRPNLTFSTLTVSNMSPEDSSIYLCSVEQAGETQYFGPGTRLLVL.

This clonotype came up a few times. This sequence joins TRBV7-8 and TRBJ2-7, with 8 bases aligning to TRBD1. The V and J ends lost 4 bases and 0 bases, in that order; junction bases with no gene match: 5. The length of the CDR3 is 15 residues. From germline, CDR1 is SGHVS and CDR2 FQNEAQ. The CDR3 DNA is TGTGCCAGCAGCTCCACCGGGACAGGCTCCTACGAGCAGTACTTC. It encodes CASSSTGTGSYEQYF.

This clonotype turned up a few times. V gene TRBV7-9 combines with J gene TRBJ2-1; weak D call: TRBD1 (5 bases). CDR3 length: 15 amino acids. Per germline, CDR1 SEHNR and CDR2 FQNEAQ (reference sequence). Between the trimmed V and J ends, which lost 3 bases and 5 bases, there was a span of 14 bases. The CDR3 DNA is TGTGCCAGCAGCTTTGCGCAGGGTTTCAACAATGAGCAGTTCTTC. Translation gives CASSFAQGFNNEQFF. The whole variable domain, remainder taken from reference TRBV7-9 and TRBJ2-1, is DTGVSQNPRHKITKRGQNVTFRCDPISEHNRLYWYRQTLGQGPEFLTYFQNEAQLEKSRLLSDRFSAERPKGSFSTLEIQRTEQGDSAMYLCASSFAQGFNNEQFFGPGTRLTVL.